The entry below describes one TCR beta chain. Source study methods: Amplification from reference gene primers served as the basis for estimated nucleated cell counts. Using immunoSEQ multiplex PCR, the repertoire was profiled, and TCRdb retains in-frame clones only, with some absent. That table gives V, J and clone size, and the DNA gave D and trimming. The sample gives under 350,000 clones, around 89% of which show up once; approximately 4.6% is in the top ten. CDR3 size: 16 residues. With V trimmed by 4 bases and J by 0 bases, 10 bases remained unmatched. Germline loops: CDR1 SGHTS, CDR2 YDEGEE. The record originates from a study of blood T cell repertoires in COVID-19. Study at large: Samples came from the United States, Italy and Spain, spanning acute and convalescent COVID-19. Sample material is recorded as cDNA or gDNA derived from T cells, B-cell-depleted T cells, or PBMCs.

The sequence derives from a man aged 40-49 years with acute or convalescent COVID-19. This chain links TRBV5-8 with TRBJ2-7; 7 nucleotides line up with TRBD1. Input material: peripheral blood. The CDR3 sequence: CASSRLGGSLSYEQYF. DNA for the CDR3: TGTGCCAGCAGCCGGTTAGGGGGCAGCCTCTCCTACGAGCAGTACTTC.